This T cell receptor beta chain came from a study of early T cells in non-severe SARS-CoV-2 infection. The wider study: RNA in bulk from unsorted whole blood was sequenced, and chains were unpaired.

One entry per CDR3 protein, called by TCRdb with MiXCR from the 5' RACE reads. The sample shows 25,000 to 30,000 distinct CDR3 sequences, roughly 4.4% of them seen only once. V dropped 5 bases and J dropped 0 bases, with 16 bases sitting between them. Germline CDR1 DFQATT, CDR2 SNEGSKA (reference sequence). This CDR3 region has 15 residues. By its share, this clonotype is medium-sized. Its antigen is undetermined. Study-level results: Using VDJdb, the matching emphasized anti-spike CD8 responses while missing private and CD4 specificities.

This receptor was identified in an adult who was a healthcare worker with PCR-confirmed SARS-CoV-2 infection or an uninfected control (not recorded which). V gene TRBV20-1 combines with J gene TRBJ1-1; D possibly corresponds to TRBD1 (5 bases). The material sequenced was whole blood. CDR3 bases: TGCAGTGCTCCCCGGAGGCAGGGCATGAACACTGAAGCTTTCTTT. Protein: CSAPRRQGMNTEAFF.